One and the same sample provided the 4 T cell receptor beta chains below, sequenced in a study of blood T cell repertoires in COVID-19. The repertoire was sequenced with immunoSEQ multiplex PCR; TCRdb's copy has only in-frame clones and lacks some. The data contain 80,000 or so clones, 91% of them singletons. The sample taken for sequencing was peripheral blood. Receptor source: a woman in her forties or fifties in a cohort sampled during active COVID-19.

The chain couples TRBV28 to TRBJ1-1, with a possible D match to TRBD1 (6 bases). Between the trimmed V and J ends, which lost 5 bases and 1 base, there was a span of 14 bases. Germline-derived CDR1 and CDR2 are MDHEN and SYDVKM. The CDR3 has 15 amino acids. The CDR3 reads CASSRGGLRNTEAFF. CDR3 bases: TGTGCCAGCAGTCGAGGGGGTTTGAGGAACACTGAAGCTTTCTTT.

The chain carries TRBV2 and TRBJ1-2; tentative D call: TRBD1 (5 bases). The V and J ends lost 8 bases and 7 bases respectively, with 20 bases between them. CDR1 and CDR2 from the germline V gene are SNHLY and FYNNEI. The CDR3 is 14 residues long. Here the CDR3 DNA reads TGTGCCAGCGCCAATTCCCAGGGACTCGGTGGCTACACCTTC. It codes for CASANSQGLGGYTF.

CDR3 DNA sequence: TGTGCCAGCAGTTTAGCAGGGATCCCTAACACCGGGGAGCTGTTTTTT. Its protein is CASSLAGIPNTGELFF. This chain connects TRBV27 to TRBJ2-2; D is possibly TRBD1 (5 bases). This CDR3 comprises 16 residues. Trimming stripped 2 bases from V and 2 bases from J, with 12 bases between. Per germline, CDR1 MNHEY and CDR2 SMNVEV (reference sequence).

The chain uses TRBV20-1 and TRBJ2-5; D possibly corresponds to TRBD1 (6 bases). Trimming pared 6 bases from V and 5 bases from J, leaving 31 bases between. Germline V lookup: CDR1 DFQATT, CDR2 SNEGSKA (reference sequence). The CDR3 has 18 residues. The CDR3 nucleotides are TGCAGTGCCAGTCCTGTCGGTAGTGGGGGCAGTCGGACGGAGACCCAGTACTTC. This codes for CSASPVGSGGSRTETQYF.